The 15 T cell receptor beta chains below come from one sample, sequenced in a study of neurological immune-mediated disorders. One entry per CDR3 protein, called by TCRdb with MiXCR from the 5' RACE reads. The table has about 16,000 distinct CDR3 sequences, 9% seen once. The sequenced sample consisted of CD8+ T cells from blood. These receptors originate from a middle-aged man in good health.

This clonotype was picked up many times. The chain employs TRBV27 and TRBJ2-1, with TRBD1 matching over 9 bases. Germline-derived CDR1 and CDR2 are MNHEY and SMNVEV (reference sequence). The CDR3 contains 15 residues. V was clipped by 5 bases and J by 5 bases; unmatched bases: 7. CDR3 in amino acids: CASSMGTGPHNEQFF. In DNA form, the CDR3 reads TGTGCCAGCAGTATGGGGACAGGGCCGCACAATGAGCAGTTCTTC.

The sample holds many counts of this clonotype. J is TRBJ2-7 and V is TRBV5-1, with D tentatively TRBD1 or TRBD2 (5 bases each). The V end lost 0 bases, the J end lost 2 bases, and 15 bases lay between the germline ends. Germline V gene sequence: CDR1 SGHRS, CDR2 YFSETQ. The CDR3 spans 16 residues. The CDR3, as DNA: TGCGCCAGCAGCTTGGGCTGGGGCCAGGGAGCCTACGAGCAGTACTTC. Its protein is CASSLGWGQGAYEQYF.

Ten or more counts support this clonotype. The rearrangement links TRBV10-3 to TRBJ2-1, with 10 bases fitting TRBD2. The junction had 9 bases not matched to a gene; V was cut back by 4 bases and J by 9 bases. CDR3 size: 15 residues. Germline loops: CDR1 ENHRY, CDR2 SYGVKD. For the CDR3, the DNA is TGTGCCATCAGTGGAGAGGCTAGCGGGAGCCCTGAGCAGTTCTTC. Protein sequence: CAISGEASGSPEQFF.

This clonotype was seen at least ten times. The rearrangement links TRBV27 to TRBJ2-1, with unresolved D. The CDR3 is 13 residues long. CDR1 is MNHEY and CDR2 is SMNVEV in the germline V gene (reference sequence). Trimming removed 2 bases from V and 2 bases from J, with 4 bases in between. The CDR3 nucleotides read TGTGCCAGCAGTTTAGCGGCCTACAATGAGCAGTTCTTC. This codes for CASSLAAYNEQFF.

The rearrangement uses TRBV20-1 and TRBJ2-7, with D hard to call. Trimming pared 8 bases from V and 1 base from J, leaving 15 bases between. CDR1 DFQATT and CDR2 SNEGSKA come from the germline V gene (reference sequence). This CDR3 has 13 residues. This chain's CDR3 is CSPPLHRSYEQYF. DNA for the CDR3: TGCAGTCCGCCCCTTCATAGGTCCTACGAGCAGTACTTC.

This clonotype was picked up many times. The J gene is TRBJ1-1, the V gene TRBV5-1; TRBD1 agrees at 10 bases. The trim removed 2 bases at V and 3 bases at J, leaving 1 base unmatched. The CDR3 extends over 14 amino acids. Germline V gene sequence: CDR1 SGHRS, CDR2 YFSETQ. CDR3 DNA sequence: TGCGCCAGCAGCTTTGGACAGGGGGACACTGAAGCTTTCTTT. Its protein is CASSFGQGDTEAFF.

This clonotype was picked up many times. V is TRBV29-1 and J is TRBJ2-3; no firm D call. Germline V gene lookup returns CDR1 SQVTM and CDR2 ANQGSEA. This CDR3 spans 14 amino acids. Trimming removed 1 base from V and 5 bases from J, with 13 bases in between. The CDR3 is CSVEASLRRDTQYF. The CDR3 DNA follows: TGCAGCGTTGAAGCGTCCTTGAGGCGAGATACGCAGTATTTT.

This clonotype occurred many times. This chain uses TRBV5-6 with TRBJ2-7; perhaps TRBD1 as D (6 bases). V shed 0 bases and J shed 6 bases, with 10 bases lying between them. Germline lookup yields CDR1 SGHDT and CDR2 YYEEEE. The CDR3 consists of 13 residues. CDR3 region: CASSLAGTPEQYF. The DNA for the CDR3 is TGTGCCAGCAGCTTGGCCGGGACACCCGAGCAGTACTTC.

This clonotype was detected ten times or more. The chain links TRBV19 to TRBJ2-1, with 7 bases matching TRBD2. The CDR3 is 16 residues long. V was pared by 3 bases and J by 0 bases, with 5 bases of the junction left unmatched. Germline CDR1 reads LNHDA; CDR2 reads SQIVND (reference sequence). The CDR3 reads CASSIHGGSSYNEQFF. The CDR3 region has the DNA TGTGCCAGTAGTATCCACGGGGGGAGCTCCTACAATGAGCAGTTCTTC.

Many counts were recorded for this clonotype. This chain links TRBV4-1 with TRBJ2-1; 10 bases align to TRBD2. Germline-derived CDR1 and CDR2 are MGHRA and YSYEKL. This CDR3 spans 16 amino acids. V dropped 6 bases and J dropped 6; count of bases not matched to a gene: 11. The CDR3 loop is CASSLRAGGAGNEQFF. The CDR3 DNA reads TGCGCCAGCAGTCTCCGAGCGGGAGGGGCAGGCAATGAGCAGTTCTTC.

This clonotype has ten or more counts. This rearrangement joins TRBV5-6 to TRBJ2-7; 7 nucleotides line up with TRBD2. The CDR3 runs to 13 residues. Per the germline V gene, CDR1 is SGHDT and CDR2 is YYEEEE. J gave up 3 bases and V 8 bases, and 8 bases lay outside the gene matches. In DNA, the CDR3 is TGTGCCAGTGGGGGGAGGGCTGTCTACGAGCAGTACTTC. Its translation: CASGGRAVYEQYF.

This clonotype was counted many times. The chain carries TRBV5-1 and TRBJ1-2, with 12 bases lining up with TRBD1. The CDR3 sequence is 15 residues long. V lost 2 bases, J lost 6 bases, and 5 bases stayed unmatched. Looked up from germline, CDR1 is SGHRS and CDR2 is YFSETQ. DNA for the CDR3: TGCGCCAGCAGCTTTAGGGACAGGGGGCTCGATGGCTACACCTTC. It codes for CASSFRDRGLDGYTF.

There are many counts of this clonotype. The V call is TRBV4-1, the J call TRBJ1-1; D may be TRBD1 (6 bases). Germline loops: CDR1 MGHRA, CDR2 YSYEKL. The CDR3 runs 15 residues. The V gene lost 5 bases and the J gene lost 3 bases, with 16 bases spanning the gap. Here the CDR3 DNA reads TGCGCCAGCAGCTACCCCGGCACAGGGTACACTGAAGCTTTCTTT. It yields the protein CASSYPGTGYTEAFF.

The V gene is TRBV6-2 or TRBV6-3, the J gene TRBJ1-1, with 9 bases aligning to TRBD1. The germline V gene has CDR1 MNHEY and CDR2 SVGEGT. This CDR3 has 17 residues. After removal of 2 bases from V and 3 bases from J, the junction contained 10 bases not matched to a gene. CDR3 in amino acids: CASSYRPGTGPDTEAFF. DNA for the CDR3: TGTGCCAGCAGTTACCGACCGGGGACAGGGCCGGACACTGAAGCTTTCTTT.

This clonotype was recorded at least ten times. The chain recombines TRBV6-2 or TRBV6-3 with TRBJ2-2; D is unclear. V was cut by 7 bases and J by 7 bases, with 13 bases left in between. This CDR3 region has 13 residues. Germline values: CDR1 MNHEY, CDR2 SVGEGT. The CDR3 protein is CASKDYRVGELFF. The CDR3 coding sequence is TGTGCCAGCAAGGATTATAGGGTCGGGGAGCTGTTTTTT.